This T cell receptor beta chain was found in a study of blood T cell repertoires in COVID-19. Profiling relied on immunoSEQ multiplex PCR, and the TCRdb table lists in-frame clones only, not all of them. The repertoire holds roughly 300,000 clones, with 85% to 90% as singletons. Those who participated ranged in age from roughly 18 to 89 years and resided in 20 to 25 US areas. Clinical history reported by participants formed the basis on which cohorts were assigned. The germline CDR1 and CDR2 sequences are SNHLY and FYNNEI. The CDR3 is 13 residues long. The V and J ends lost 8 bases and 4 bases, in that order; junction bases with no gene match: 2.

The chain links TRBV2 to TRBJ2-1; 10 positions agree with TRBD1. The material sequenced was PBMCs or T cells enriched from blood (not recorded which). This clonotype was obtained from a man aged 25 to 40 who had recovered from COVID-19. The CDR3 here is CASGGQGYNEQFF. The CDR3 region has the DNA TGTGCCAGCGGGGGACAGGGGTACAATGAGCAGTTCTTC.